These 28 T cell receptor beta chains came from one sample sequenced in a study of CD8+CD57+ T cells in acquired aplastic anemia (dated by TCRdb to 2016 to 2019). Patients chosen for sequencing had shown expansion of CD8+CD57+ cells by flow cytometry. The instrument was an Illumina HiSeq 2000. TCR beta VDJ combination and CDR3 sequence profiling used genomic DNA as the template. The raw public data were reprocessed by TCRdb itself: fastp quality trimming at Q25, MiXCR clonotype calling, in-frame beta chains only. Merged by CDR3 protein, the rows form single entries marked with the most common genes and DNA. This sample comprises 190,000 or so distinct CDR3 sequences, less than 50% of them detected only once. Clones ranked in the top ten supply 1.8% of the sample. Sequenced sample: sorted CD4+, CD8+, or CD8+CD57+ T cells (not recorded which) from PBMCs. The origin of the receptors is a human donor with aplastic anemia.

The gene calls are TRBV20-1 and TRBJ2-7, with D perhaps matching TRBD2 (6 bases). The CDR3 extends over 11 amino acids. Germline V gene data show CDR1 as DFQATT and CDR2 as SNEGSKA (reference sequence). The V end lost 7 bases, the J end lost 6 bases, and 13 bases lay between the germline ends. The CDR3 region has the DNA TGCAGTGGGACGTTAGCGGTCGAGCAGTACTTC. As protein: CSGTLAVEQYF.

This clonotype has a count of ten or more. The V call is TRBV6-1, the J call TRBJ1-3; D is unresolved. From germline, CDR1 is MNHNS and CDR2 SASEGT. V lost 6 bases to trimming and J lost 1 base, with 7 bases between them. The CDR3 has 13 residues. CDR3 sequence reads: CASREPSGNTIYF. Written as DNA, the CDR3 is TGTGCCAGCAGGGAACCGTCTGGAAACACCATATATTTT.

This sequence joins TRBV2 and TRBJ2-1; TRBD2 agrees at 10 bases. From germline, CDR1 is SNHLY and CDR2 FYNNEI. Trimming took 1 base from V and 5 from J; bases not matched to a gene: 2. The CDR3 has 15 amino acids. The CDR3 nucleotides read TGTGCCAGCAGTGAAGGACTAGCGGGTAACAATGAGCAGTTCTTC. Protein: CASSEGLAGNNEQFF.

This clonotype came up once. One end of the junction does not line up with germline, which may come from a read error. V is TRBV18 and J is TRBJ2-7, with 8 bases lining up with TRBD1. Germline lookup yields CDR1 KGHSH and CDR2 LQKENI. This CDR3 is 17 amino acids long. Written as DNA, the CDR3 is TGTGCCAGCTCACCCCAGCGCGGGGACAGGAGCTCCTACGGGCAGTACTTC. This codes for CASSPQRGDRSSYGQYF.

This clonotype appeared a single time. The missing conserved phenylalanine or tryptophan at the end of this CDR3 makes a read error likely. The chain combines TRBV7-2 with TRBJ2-7; 8 bases agree with TRBD1. Germline CDR1 SGHTA, CDR2 FQGNSA. The CDR3 spans 15 residues. Trimming took 1 base from V and 4 from J; bases not matched to a gene: 6. CDR3 sequence: CASSLVTGGSYEQYL. As DNA, the CDR3 is TGTGCCAGCAGCTTAGTTACAGGGGGGTCATACGAGCAGTACCTC.

At least ten counts were recorded for this clonotype. This rearrangement joins TRBV7-7 to TRBJ2-1, with TRBD2 as a possible D gene (6 bases). V was cut by 5 bases and J by 5 bases, with 16 bases left in between. The CDR3 spans 15 residues. Germline assignment: CDR1 SSHAT and CDR2 FNYEAQ (reference sequence). The CDR3, as DNA: TGTGCCAGCAGCGCCCGACTAGAGTTCGACAATGAGCAGTTCTTC. This encodes CASSARLEFDNEQFF.

This clonotype was counted between two and nine times. This chain connects TRBV10-3 to TRBJ2-5; weak D call: TRBD2 (5 bases). CDR1 is ENHRY and CDR2 is SYGVKD in the germline V gene. The CDR3 covers 13 residues. Deletions cut 6 bases from V and 5 bases from J, with 13 bases between. The CDR3 region has the DNA TGTGCCATCAGCGAGGGCGGGTGGGAGACCCAGTACTTC. Translating gives CAISEGGWETQYF.

This chain connects TRBV29-1 to TRBJ1-4, with TRBD1 matching over 8 bases. The CDR3 loop spans 16 amino acids. With 6 bases clipped from V and 0 bases from J, the junction kept 9 bases outside the gene matches. Germline loops: CDR1 SQVTM, CDR2 ANQGSEA. The CDR3 sequence is CSVLGTGRSTNEKLFF. CDR3 coding DNA: TGCAGCGTCCTAGGGACAGGTCGTTCAACTAATGAAAAACTGTTTTTT.

This clonotype was found a few times. This sequence joins TRBV7-9 and TRBJ1-2; 7 bases fit TRBD1. The CDR3 spans 13 residues. Germline CDR1 SEHNR, CDR2 FQNEAQ (reference sequence). The V and J ends lost 5 bases and 8 bases, in that order; junction bases with no gene match: 8. The CDR3 reads CASSTYDRVGYTF. The CDR3 nucleotides are TGTGCCAGCAGCACGTACGACAGGGTAGGCTACACCTTC. The full variable domain, its missing parts supplied by reference TRBV7-9 and TRBJ1-2, is DTGVSQNPRHKITKRGQNVTFRCDPISEHNRLYWYRQTLGQGPEFLTYFQNEAQLEKSRLLSDRFSAERPKGSFSTLEIQRTEQGDSAMYLCASSTYDRVGYTFGSGTRLTVV.

In this sample, this clonotype turned up many times. This chain joins TRBV9 and TRBJ2-7; maybe TRBD2 (6 bases). Trimming took 0 bases from V and 6 from J, leaving 10 bases between them. Germline V CDR1 and CDR2: SGDLS, YYNGEE. The CDR3 covers 13 residues. CDR3 in DNA: TGTGCCAGCAGCGTAGATAGCGGAGGCGAGCAGTACTTC. It encodes CASSVDSGGEQYF.

In its sample, this clonotype was seen once. The chain is built from TRBV15 and TRBJ1-4, with TRBD1 as a possible D gene (6 bases). CDR3 length: 14 residues. Germline loops: CDR1 LNHNV, CDR2 YYDKDF (reference sequence). V dropped 8 bases and J dropped 0 bases, with 10 bases sitting between them. CDR3 amino acids: CATARQATNEKLFF. The CDR3 coding sequence is TGTGCCACCGCCAGACAGGCAACTAATGAAAAACTGTTTTTT. Complete variable domain (other parts from reference TRBV15 and TRBJ1-4): DAMVIQNPRYQVTQFGKPVTLSCSQTLNHNVMYWYQQKSSQAPKLLFHYYDKDFNNEADTPDNFQSRRPNTSFCFLDIRSPGLGDTAMYLCATARQATNEKLFFGSGTQLSVL.

This clonotype was picked up many times. The V and J genes are TRBV19 and TRBJ1-1; 10 bases match TRBD1. This CDR3 has 14 residues. Germline V gene sequence: CDR1 LNHDA, CDR2 SQIVND (reference sequence). V lost 4 bases and J lost 3; bases outside the gene matches: 2. The CDR3, as DNA: TGTGCCAGTAGTACGGACAGGGGGTACACTGAAGCTTTCTTT. Residues: CASSTDRGYTEAFF. The whole variable domain, remainder taken from reference TRBV19 and TRBJ1-1, is DGGITQSPKYLFRKEGQNVTLSCEQNLNHDAMYWYRQDPGQGLRLIYYSQIVNDFQKGDIAEGYSVSREKKESFPLTVTSAQKNPTAFYLCASSTDRGYTEAFFGQGTRLTVV.

The chain carries TRBV24-1 and TRBJ2-5; 9 bases align to TRBD1. The CDR3 loop spans 15 amino acids. Germline CDR1 and CDR2: KGHDR and SFDVKD. The junction had 7 bases not matched to a gene; V was cut back by 4 bases and J by 5 bases. The CDR3 region has the DNA TGTGCCACCAGTGAAGAACAGGGGGCGTTTGAGACCCAGTACTTC. The encoded protein is CATSEEQGAFETQYF.

This rearrangement joins TRBV19 to TRBJ2-5; D uncertain. Germline CDR1 and CDR2: LNHDA and SQIVND (reference sequence). The CDR3 has 13 amino acids. Trimming pared 1 base from V and 5 bases from J, leaving 8 bases between. As DNA, the CDR3 is TGTGCCAGTAGTATAGGCGGATCGGAGACCCAGTACTTC. This translates into CASSIGGSETQYF.

This clonotype was observed a few times. This chain connects TRBV25-1 to TRBJ2-5, with 13 bases lining up with TRBD2. Trimming removed 6 bases from V and 4 bases from J; junction bases left unmatched: 8. The CDR3 has 16 residues. Germline CDR1 and CDR2: MGHDK and SYGVNS. The CDR3 DNA follows: TGTGCCAGCAGGATTGGGACTAGCGGGGCCTCAGAGACCCAGTACTTC. This sequence encodes CASRIGTSGASETQYF.

The gene calls are TRBV6-1 and TRBJ2-1; weak D call: TRBD2 (5 bases). Deletions cut 8 bases from V and 0 bases from J, with 8 bases between. CDR3 length: 13 amino acids. Germline CDR1 and CDR2: MNHNS and SASEGT. CDR3: CASPRDSYNEQFF. As DNA, the CDR3 is TGTGCCAGCCCACGGGACTCCTACAATGAGCAGTTCTTC.

Concerning this clonotype itself: Just one base apart from a much larger clone, this may be a read error. This chain uses TRBV10-1 with TRBJ2-7; possible D gene TRBD2, 5 bases. Germline assignment: CDR1 WNHNN and CDR2 SYGVQD (reference sequence). The CDR3 covers 12 residues. The CDR3 loop reads CASSRRRGPIYF. The CDR3 DNA is TGTGCCAGCAGCCGACGACGGGGTCCAATATACTTC.

This clonotype appeared many times. Written as DNA, the CDR3 is TGTGCCAGCAGACCTTCCGGGCCCAGGGGAGCTCAGCCCCAGCATTTT. It translates to CASRPSGPRGAQPQHF. The V gene is TRBV2, the J gene TRBJ1-5; TRBD1 is a possible D gene (6 bases). Between the trimmed V and J ends, which lost 6 bases and 6 bases, there was a span of 21 bases. Germline V CDR1 and CDR2: SNHLY, FYNNEI. CDR3 length: 16 amino acids.

At least ten counts were recorded for this clonotype. V gene TRBV19 combines with J gene TRBJ2-2, with a possible D match to TRBD2 (5 bases). The CDR3 contains 15 residues. The germline V gene encodes CDR1 LNHDA and CDR2 SQIVND (reference sequence). V was clipped by 6 bases and J by 6 bases, with 17 bases between them. The CDR3 spells CASRILLVPPGELFF. CDR3 coding DNA: TGTGCCAGTAGAATTCTACTAGTTCCCCCCGGGGAGCTGTTTTTT.

This clonotype was recorded a few times. This rearrangement joins TRBV7-6 to TRBJ2-3, with 9 nucleotides matching TRBD2. Germline V CDR1 and CDR2: SGHVS, FNYEAQ. CDR3 length: 16 amino acids. Unmatched junction bases numbered 6, after V lost 0 bases and J lost 5 bases. This CDR3 reads CASSLAAGGRGDTQYF. The CDR3 coding sequence is TGTGCCAGCAGCTTAGCGGCGGGGGGGCGGGGAGATACGCAGTATTTT. Full variable domain (rest looked up from reference TRBV7-6 and TRBJ2-3): GAGVSQSPRYKVTKRGQDVALRCDPISGHVSLYWYRQALGQGPEFLTYFNYEAQQDKSGLPNDRFSAERPEGSISTLTIQRTEQRDSAMYRCASSLAAGGRGDTQYFGPGTRLTVL.

Remarks on this clonotype: The junction shows a germline mismatch at one end, possibly a read error. The rearrangement uses TRBV24-1 and TRBJ1-2, with D perhaps matching TRBD1 (6 bases). The CDR3 length is 15 residues. Germline CDR1 and CDR2: KGHDR and SFDVKD. This CDR3 is CATSEGGGQIYGYTF. CDR3 in DNA: TGTGCCACCAGTGAGGGGGGAGGACAGATCTATGGATACACCTTC.

This clonotype occurred a few times. The V gene is TRBV2, the J gene TRBJ1-1; 8 nucleotides agree with TRBD1. J gave up 0 bases and V 9 bases, and 9 bases lay outside the gene matches. This CDR3 contains 15 residues. The V gene's germline CDR1 is SNHLY and CDR2 FYNNEI. The CDR3 is CARRGQGGMNTEAFF. In DNA, the CDR3 is TGTGCCAGGAGAGGACAGGGAGGAATGAACACTGAAGCTTTCTTT.

The table lists this clonotype with many counts. DNA of the CDR3: TGTGCCACCAGCAGAGATTTTGCGTCTCCAAGGGGGTATGGCTACACCTTC. Amino acids: CATSRDFASPRGYGYTF. V and J are TRBV15 and TRBJ1-2, with D perhaps TRBD1 (6 bases). This CDR3 spans 17 amino acids. Trimming cost V 0 bases and J 5 bases, with 19 bases left between them. The germline V gene has CDR1 LNHNV and CDR2 YYDKDF (reference sequence).

CDR3 protein: CSAARTSGSLDTQYF. For the CDR3, the DNA is TGCAGTGCAGCCCGGACTAGCGGGAGTTTGGATACGCAGTATTTT. The V call is TRBV20-1, the J call TRBJ2-3; TRBD2 matches at 13 bases. This CDR3 comprises 15 residues. Germline loops: CDR1 DFQATT, CDR2 SNEGSKA (reference sequence). The J segment lost 6 bases and the V segment lost 6 bases, leaving 9 bases of the junction unmatched.

This clonotype was counted a few times. This rearrangement joins TRBV20-1 to TRBJ1-6; TRBD1 agrees at 7 bases. The CDR3 spans 13 residues. J was trimmed by 13 bases and V by 6 bases; bases with no gene match: 12. Germline CDR1 and CDR2: DFQATT and SNEGSKA (reference sequence). CDR3 sequence (DNA): TGCAGTGCCCGCCGGGGACAGCAGTTCCCCCTCCACTTT. Translated, it gives CSARRGQQFPLHF.

The chain has TRBV15 and TRBJ2-1, with 14 bases identical to TRBD2. Losses at the gene ends were 3 bases for V and 6 bases for J; bases not matched to a gene: 4. The germline V gene encodes CDR1 LNHNV and CDR2 YYDKDF (reference sequence). This CDR3 contains 16 residues. The CDR3 sequence: CATSSLTSGGGNEQFF. CDR3 DNA sequence: TGTGCCACCAGCAGCTTGACTAGCGGGGGGGGCAATGAGCAGTTCTTC.

In regard to this clonotype: This clone may be a read error of a much larger clone one base away. The chain has TRBV5-6 and TRBJ2-3; 9 bases match TRBD2. Germline V gene lookup returns CDR1 SGHDT and CDR2 YYEEEE. With V trimmed by 4 bases and J by 2 bases, 5 bases remained unmatched. The CDR3 has 15 amino acids. CDR3 coding DNA: TGTGCCAGCAGCAAAGCGGGGGGACCCACAGATACGCAGTATTTT. Encoded protein: CASSKAGGPTDTQYF.

This clonotype was found a few times. J is TRBJ2-7 and V is TRBV2, with D maybe TRBD2 (6 bases). Per germline, CDR1 SNHLY and CDR2 FYNNEI. The CDR3 sequence is 12 residues long. V shed 8 bases and J shed 5 bases, with 13 bases lying between them. CDR3 region: CASRRGVDEQYF. CDR3 sequence (DNA): TGTGCCAGCCGGAGGGGCGTGGACGAGCAGTACTTC.